The 10 T cell receptor beta chains given below trace back to one sample, sequenced in a study of T-cell reconstitution after alpha-beta-depleted transplantation in children. The TCRbeta library was prepared with unique molecular identifiers. In TCRdb, the PCR reads were re-called with MiXCR into one record per CDR3 protein. Altogether around 600,000 distinct CDR3 sequences are present, about 23% being singletons, with the ten largest covering 11% to 15%. Source: PBMCs, mostly from graft donor cells, taken 360 days after TCRalphabeta/CD19-depleted stem cell transplant. All receptors come from a boy in the first two years of life who had a stem cell transplant for acute myeloid leukemia, so the T cells may come from the graft donor.

This clonotype was detected ten times or more. J is TRBJ2-7 and V is TRBV12-3 or TRBV12-4, with D unresolved. V lost 5 bases to trimming and J lost 0 bases, with 11 bases between them. CDR3 size: 14 residues. CDR3 region: CASSLRTGSYEQYF. The DNA of the CDR3 is TGTGCCAGCAGTCTCAGAACGGGCTCCTACGAGCAGTACTTC.

The chain employs TRBV20-1 and TRBJ2-1; tentative D call: TRBD2 (5 bases). The V end was cut by 0 bases, the J end by 0 bases, with 12 bases between. Germline V CDR1 and CDR2: DFQATT, SNEGSKA (reference sequence). CDR3 length: 16 residues. This CDR3 is CSARDPEGRSYNEQFF. CDR3 bases: TGCAGTGCTAGAGACCCCGAGGGCCGCTCCTACAATGAGCAGTTCTTC.

V and J are TRBV7-8 and TRBJ2-1, with TRBD1 as a possible D gene (5 bases). This CDR3 has 15 residues. V shed 5 bases and J shed 13 bases, with 24 bases lying between them. Germline assignment: CDR1 SGHVS and CDR2 FQNEAQ. The DNA for the CDR3 is TGTGCCAGCAGCGGAGAAAACCTTAGGGGTATCGCCCAGTTCTTC. Its translation: CASSGENLRGIAQFF.

This rearrangement joins TRBV29-1 to TRBJ2-7, with D unresolved. This CDR3 has 15 residues. Germline loops: CDR1 SQVTM, CDR2 ANQGSEA. V was trimmed by 3 bases and J by 0 bases, leaving 15 bases between them. CDR3 DNA sequence: TGCAGCGTTGAGTTGAAAACGGCAAGCTCCTACGAGCAGTACTTC. Protein: CSVELKTASSYEQYF.

The chain employs TRBV20-1 and TRBJ2-3; D gene uncertain. The V end lost 2 bases, the J end lost 2 bases, and 11 bases lay between the germline ends. The CDR3 is made up of 14 amino acids. Germline CDR1 DFQATT, CDR2 SNEGSKA (reference sequence). The CDR3 coding sequence is TGCAGTGCTAGACAAGGGCGACCCACAGATACGCAGTATTTT. It codes for CSARQGRPTDTQYF.

This rearrangement joins TRBV18 to TRBJ2-1; 11 bases match TRBD2. V lost 2 bases and J lost 3; bases outside the gene matches: 3. The length of the CDR3 is 16 residues. Germline V gene data show CDR1 as KGHSH and CDR2 as LQKENI. The CDR3 sequence is CASSPSLAGGYNEQFF. In DNA, the CDR3 is TGTGCCAGCTCACCATCTCTAGCGGGGGGCTACAATGAGCAGTTCTTC.

This clonotype has only a few counts. The chain joins TRBV29-1 to TRBJ2-2; 8 nucleotides line up with TRBD1. With V trimmed by 6 bases and J by 3 bases, 6 bases remained unmatched. Germline V gene sequence: CDR1 SQVTM, CDR2 ANQGSEA. This CDR3 comprises 14 residues. Written as DNA, the CDR3 is TGCAGCGTGACGACAGGGGTGGACACCGGGGAGCTGTTTTTT. Protein sequence: CSVTTGVDTGELFF.

This clonotype was seen ten or more times. The gene calls are TRBV6-6 and TRBJ2-3; D might be TRBD2 (5 bases). This CDR3 is built from 10 residues. Germline CDR1 and CDR2: MNHNY and SVGAGI (reference sequence). V lost 8 bases to trimming and J lost 5 bases, with 5 bases between them. The CDR3 spells CASAGDTQYF. CDR3 DNA sequence: TGTGCCAGCGCGGGAGATACGCAGTATTTT.

In its sample, this clonotype was seen many times. The V and J genes are TRBV5-6 and TRBJ2-2; D possibly matches TRBD1 or TRBD2 (5 bases each). Germline values: CDR1 SGHDT, CDR2 YYEEEE. The CDR3 consists of 18 residues. With 3 bases removed from V and 0 bases from J, the gap between germline ends came to 18 bases. Written as DNA, the CDR3 is TGTGCCAGCAGCTCCGCCGGGACGAAGGGCGCGAACACCGGGGAGCTGTTTTTT. It is translated as CASSSAGTKGANTGELFF.

The chain has TRBV12-3 or TRBV12-4 and TRBJ2-7; the D is unclear. V was pared by 6 bases and J by 4 bases, with 10 bases between. This CDR3 comprises 12 residues. CDR3 amino acids: CASRGMGYEQYF. The CDR3 bases are TGTGCCAGCAGAGGAATGGGTTACGAGCAGTACTTC.